This T cell receptor (beta chain) appears in the sequencing data of a study of cytomegalovirus exposure and HLA in healthy donors. Study-level points and caveats: Most CMV-associated TCR beta chains appeared HLA-restricted in a later analysis. Sequencing likely generated an artifact that appeared as a cluster of highly shared sequence variants. Cytomegalovirus association was assigned to some 160 TCR beta chains. No immune exposure information besides CMV serostatus was available.

Note on this clone: Its antigen is as yet unknown.

V lost 5 bases to trimming and J lost 1 base; unmatched junction nucleotides: 4. The CDR3 spans 13 residues. Per the germline V gene, CDR1 is GTSNPN and CDR2 is SVGIG (reference sequence). Amplification used 60 Vbeta primers and 13 Jbeta primers. Produced via immunoSEQ multiplex PCR; TCRdb's table is partial and in-frame only. This table has roughly 98,000 clones, approximately 75% appearing once. This clonotype originated in a female donor in good health and CMV-seropositive. Sequenced material: PBMCs. J is TRBJ1-1 and V is TRBV30; 7 positions match TRBD1. CDR3 sequence reads: CAWYRQGNTEAFF. The CDR3 DNA reads TGTGCCTGGTACCGACAGGGGAACACTGAAGCTTTCTTT.